The 25 T cell receptor beta chains presented below share a single source sample, sequenced in a study of T cells after posttransplantation cyclophosphamide. Here immunoSEQ multiplex PCR was the method, and the copy in TCRdb shows in-frame clones only, minus some. The sample carries around 30,000 clones, just over 85% recorded once. Sequences were obtained from PBMCs. The receptors originated from a man over 45.

This clone came up once. The chain employs TRBV7-3 and TRBJ1-1; TRBD1 aligns across 7 bases. Germline lookup yields CDR1 SGHTA and CDR2 FQGTGA. V dropped 2 bases and J dropped 1; count of bases not matched to a gene: 1. This CDR3 has 14 residues. The CDR3 bases are TGTGCCAGCAGCTTACAGGGGGGGAACACTGAAGCTTTCTTT. This encodes CASSLQGGNTEAFF.

CDR3 DNA sequence: TGTGCCATCGGTTCAAGGACAGATAGCAATCAGCCCCAGCATTTT. Residues: CAIGSRTDSNQPQHF. The chain links TRBV10-3 to TRBJ1-5, with D maybe TRBD1 (6 bases). This CDR3 spans 15 amino acids. Looked up from germline, CDR1 is ENHRY and CDR2 is SYGVKD. The V and J ends lost 8 bases and 0 bases respectively, with 14 bases between them.

This clone was seen a single time. The chain has TRBV18 and TRBJ2-3; D is unclear. This CDR3 has 15 residues. Germline CDR1 KGHSH, CDR2 LQKENI. V gave up 1 base and J gave up 2 bases, with 10 bases separating them. CDR3 region: CASSPLGGTTDTQYF. As DNA, the CDR3 is TGTGCCAGCTCACCACTCGGCGGAACCACAGATACGCAGTATTTT.

The V call is TRBV9, the J call TRBJ1-2; D call uncertain. This CDR3 has 13 residues. Trimming pared 0 bases from V and 5 bases from J, leaving 8 bases between. CDR1 is SGDLS and CDR2 is YYNGEE in the germline V gene. The CDR3 DNA reads as TGTGCCAGCAGCGTAGGAGGAATGTATGGCTACACCTTC. Protein: CASSVGGMYGYTF.

The V gene is TRBV6-5, the J gene TRBJ1-6; D not certain. The CDR3 has 12 residues. Trimming left V 5 bases short and J 5 bases short, with 4 bases between. CDR1 and CDR2 (germline): MNHEY, SVGAGI. The CDR3 is CASSRDNSPLHF. The DNA for the CDR3 is TGTGCCAGCAGTCGTGATAATTCACCCCTCCACTTT.

This clone showed up just once. The chain has TRBV4-1 and TRBJ1-2; 9 bases match TRBD1. The CDR3 sequence is 15 residues long. V shed 3 bases, J shed 7 bases, and the junction held 9 bases outside the gene matches. Germline V gene sequence: CDR1 MGHRA, CDR2 YSYEKL. The CDR3 here is CASSHLYGQGIGYTF. The CDR3 DNA is TGCGCCAGCAGCCATCTCTACGGACAGGGGATTGGCTACACCTTC.

The chain recombines TRBV5-4 with TRBJ1-1; D gene uncertain. This CDR3 comprises 13 residues. V lost 0 bases to trimming and J lost 1 base, with 4 bases between them. The germline V gene has CDR1 SGHNT and CDR2 YYREEE (reference sequence). The CDR3 DNA is TGTGCCAGCAGCTTGGCCAGGAACACTGAAGCTTTCTTT. This sequence encodes CASSLARNTEAFF.

The sample holds a few counts of this clone. The CDR3 DNA reads TGTGCCAGCAGTTCGCCCGAGAATTCACCCCTCCACTTT. It translates to CASSSPENSPLHF. This chain links TRBV6-5 with TRBJ1-6; D remains unclear. Germline loops: CDR1 MNHEY, CDR2 SVGAGI. Between the trimmed V and J ends, which lost 4 bases and 7 bases, there was a span of 8 bases. The CDR3 consists of 13 residues.

This chain joins TRBV6-6 and TRBJ1-1, with D possibly being TRBD1 (6 bases). The CDR3 extends over 16 amino acids. Germline assignment: CDR1 MNHNY and CDR2 SVGAGI (reference sequence). Trimming shortened V by 2 bases and J by 1 base, and 14 bases separated the two germline ends. CDR3 DNA: TGTGCCAGCAGTTACGCACGACAGGCCTCGAACACTGAAGCTTTCTTT. It encodes CASSYARQASNTEAFF.

This clone has more than one count but fewer than ten. The rearrangement joins TRBV6-6 to TRBJ2-7, with D unclear. The CDR3 covers 14 residues. The V gene's germline CDR1 is MNHNY and CDR2 SVGAGI (reference sequence). Between the trimmed V and J ends, which lost 2 bases and 2 bases, there was a span of 10 bases. The CDR3 loop reads CASSYIGGPYEQYF. The CDR3 nucleotides are TGTGCCAGCAGTTACATCGGTGGGCCCTACGAGCAGTACTTC.

This clone was seen once. The chain employs TRBV29-1 and TRBJ2-7, with 12 bases fitting TRBD1. The V and J ends lost 7 bases and 10 bases, in that order; junction bases with no gene match: 14. CDR1 is SQVTM, CDR2 ANQGSEA, per germline. The CDR3 extends over 14 amino acids. CDR3 in amino acids: CSAASGTGGWDQYF. DNA of the CDR3: TGCAGCGCCGCATCCGGGACAGGGGGCTGGGACCAGTACTTC.

In its sample, this clone was seen once. V and J are TRBV5-1 and TRBJ2-7; TRBD1 agrees at 9 bases. The V gene end was trimmed by 4 bases and the J gene end by 2 bases; junction bases not matched to a gene: 4. The CDR3 runs 14 residues. In germline, CDR1 is SGHRS, CDR2 YFSETQ. The CDR3 loop reads CASSDGTGTYEQYF. CDR3 nucleotide sequence: TGCGCCAGCAGCGATGGGACAGGGACCTACGAGCAGTACTTC.

This chain links TRBV28 with TRBJ1-5, with 8 nucleotides matching TRBD1. CDR3 length equals 15 residues. V gave up 7 bases and J gave up 10 bases; unmatched junction bases: 15. Germline loops: CDR1 MDHEN, CDR2 SYDVKM. The DNA for the CDR3 is TGTGCCAGCACCTCCAGCTTAGGCCAGGGGGCTCCCCAGCATTTT. It translates to CASTSSLGQGAPQHF.

The chain is built from TRBV19 and TRBJ1-2; the D gene is possibly TRBD1 (5 bases). The germline CDR1 and CDR2 sequences are LNHDA and SQIVND (reference sequence). V gave up 1 base and J gave up 2 bases, with 20 bases separating them. The CDR3 length is 18 residues. CDR3 sequence: CASSIAPAGGGANYGYTF. The CDR3 DNA reads as TGTGCCAGTAGTATAGCCCCCGCGGGGGGGGGTGCCAACTATGGCTACACCTTC.

This clone has only one observation. This rearrangement joins TRBV6-4 to TRBJ2-7; D possibly corresponds to TRBD2 (6 bases). The CDR3 extends over 15 amino acids. V lost 6 bases and J lost 1, with 16 bases in between. From germline, CDR1 is MRHNA and CDR2 SNTAGT. CDR3 coding DNA: TGTGCCAGCAGCCCACCCGGGGGTAGATCCTACGAGCAGTACTTC. This sequence encodes CASSPPGGRSYEQYF.

This chain connects TRBV27 to TRBJ2-1, with 8 bases lining up with TRBD2. Germline V CDR1 and CDR2: MNHEY, SMNVEV (reference sequence). The CDR3 has 15 residues. The ends lost 8 bases at V and 0 bases at J; junction bases unmatched: 6. The CDR3 coding sequence is TGTGCCAGCGGAAAAGCGGGAGTCTCCTACAATGAGCAGTTCTTC. The encoded protein is CASGKAGVSYNEQFF.

V and J are TRBV4-3 and TRBJ1-1; D not certain. The CDR3 spans 14 residues. Germline lookup yields CDR1 LGHNA and CDR2 YSLEER. The V end lost 1 base, the J end lost 3 bases, and 9 bases lay between the germline ends. The CDR3 DNA is TGCGCCAGCAGCCAAGGGGTTGCGGACACTGAAGCTTTCTTT. It translates to CASSQGVADTEAFF.

The rearrangement links TRBV7-8 to TRBJ2-1; maybe TRBD2 (7 bases). V was trimmed by 7 bases and J by 0 bases, leaving 19 bases between them. Germline values: CDR1 SGHVS, CDR2 FQNEAQ. The CDR3 extends over 17 amino acids. This CDR3 is CASTPRGGLSSYNEQFF. The CDR3 nucleotides read TGTGCCAGCACCCCAAGGGGGGGCTTGAGCTCCTACAATGAGCAGTTCTTC.

The V call is TRBV15, the J call TRBJ2-1, with TRBD2 as a possible D gene (5 bases). V lost 8 bases and J 4 bases, leaving 12 bases between the germline ends. The CDR3 spans 13 residues. CDR1 and CDR2 (germline): LNHNV, YYDKDF (reference sequence). Written as DNA, the CDR3 is TGTGCCACCGGAGGAGCGCCTTACAATGAGCAGTTCTTC. Amino acids: CATGGAPYNEQFF.

The chain joins TRBV18 to TRBJ1-5; D is uncertain. The germline V and J ends were trimmed by 5 bases and 5 bases, with 10 bases remaining between them. Germline V gene sequence: CDR1 KGHSH, CDR2 LQKENI. This CDR3 comprises 13 residues. The CDR3 coding sequence is TGTGCCAGCTCAAACTCAGCGGATCAGCCCCAGCATTTT. This sequence encodes CASSNSADQPQHF. Complete variable domain (other parts from reference TRBV18 and TRBJ1-5): NAGVMQNPRHLVRRRGQEARLRCSPMKGHSHVYWYRQLPEEGLKFMVYLQKENIIDESGMPKERFSAEFPKEGPSILRIQQVVRGDSAAYFCASSNSADQPQHFGDGTRLSIL.

V usage is TRBV6-4 and J usage is TRBJ2-2; TRBD1 aligns across 9 bases. This CDR3 has 15 residues. Germline assignment: CDR1 MRHNA and CDR2 SNTAGT. V was pared by 6 bases and J by 7 bases, with 9 bases of the junction left unmatched. CDR3 in amino acids: CASRPRTGGNGELFF. The CDR3 DNA is TGTGCCAGCAGGCCCCGTACAGGGGGCAACGGGGAGCTGTTTTTT.

This chain links TRBV19 with TRBJ1-6; D uncertain. V lost 0 bases and J 8 bases, leaving 11 bases between the germline ends. Germline-derived CDR1 and CDR2 are LNHDA and SQIVND (reference sequence). CDR3 length equals 15 residues. The CDR3 DNA reads TGTGCCAGTAGTATAGAGGCGGCAGCCGATTCACCCCTCCACTTT. This sequence encodes CASSIEAAADSPLHF.

The J gene is TRBJ1-2, the V gene TRBV28; the D gene is possibly TRBD1 (6 bases). The CDR3 totals 13 residues. V lost 1 base, J lost 10 bases, and 13 bases lay in between. The germline V gene has CDR1 MDHEN and CDR2 SYDVKM. CDR3 in DNA: TGTGCCAGCAGTTTATCCGGGACACTACTCTACACCTTC. Translated: CASSLSGTLLYTF.

V gene TRBV7-9 combines with J gene TRBJ1-2; D unresolved. The germline V and J ends were trimmed by 6 bases and 8 bases, with 19 bases remaining between them. The CDR3 length is 14 residues. Germline V lookup: CDR1 SEHNR, CDR2 FQNEAQ (reference sequence). CDR3 loop: CASRTTDPQRGYTF. The CDR3, as DNA: TGTGCCAGCAGGACAACCGACCCTCAGAGAGGCTACACCTTC. The whole variable domain, filled in from reference TRBV7-9 and TRBJ1-2, reads DTGVSQNPRHKITKRGQNVTFRCDPISEHNRLYWYRQTLGQGPEFLTYFQNEAQLEKSRLLSDRFSAERPKGSFSTLEIQRTEQGDSAMYLCASRTTDPQRGYTFGSGTRLTVV.

A single count supports this clone. The chain has TRBV5-1 and TRBJ2-1; D gene ambiguous. Germline V gives CDR1 SGHRS, CDR2 YFSETQ. This CDR3 is built from 15 residues. Trimming took 0 bases from V and 4 from J, leaving 11 bases between them. The CDR3 is CASSLASITYNEQFF. For the CDR3, the DNA is TGCGCCAGCAGCTTGGCCTCTATTACTTACAATGAGCAGTTCTTC.